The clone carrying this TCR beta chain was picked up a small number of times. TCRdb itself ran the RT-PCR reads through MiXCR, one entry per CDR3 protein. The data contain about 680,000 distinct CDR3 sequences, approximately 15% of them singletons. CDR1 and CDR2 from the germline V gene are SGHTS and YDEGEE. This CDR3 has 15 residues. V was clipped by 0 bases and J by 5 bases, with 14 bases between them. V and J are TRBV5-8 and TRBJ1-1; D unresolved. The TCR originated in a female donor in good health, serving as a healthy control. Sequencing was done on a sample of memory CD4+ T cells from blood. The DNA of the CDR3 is TGTGCCAGCAGCTTGGTTTCTGGTATGGGGACTGAAGCTTTCTTT. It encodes CASSLVSGMGTEAFF.